The rows below give T cell receptor beta chains drawn from one sample of a study of shared clonotypes between healthy human individuals. The table came from immunoSEQ multiplex PCR; TCRdb's copy has only in-frame clones and leaves some out. The table lists 450,000 to 600,000 clones, 75% to 85% of them singletons. Sequenced input: PBMCs. The receptors here all came from a woman aged 40 to 55 in good health. Some clones in this sample may be carry-over from other donors' samples. The CDR3 runs from the conserved cysteine through the conserved F or W. D genes are given only for firm matches. Some rows have no size entry. The others give once, few or many, or a class for an expanded clone.

NA	TRBV15	NA	TRBJ2-5	TGTGCCACCAGCAAGAACCTGGGGGAGGCCGGGGAGACCCAGTACTTC	CATSKNLGEAGETQYF
NA	TRBV15	NA	TRBJ1-2	TGTGCCACCAGCAGAGATCAGGGGAACTATGGCTACACCTTC	CATSRDQGNYGYTF
TRBD2	TRBV7-3	once	TRBJ2-1	TGTGCCAGCAGCTTAAGGGAGGGCAGGACCCCCCCCTACAATGAGCAGTTCTTC	CASSLREGRTPPYNEQFF
TRBD1	TRBV14	once	TRBJ1-3	TGTGCCAGCAGCCCCGGGACAGGGTTACGGTCTGGAAACACCATATATTTT	CASSPGTGLRSGNTIYF
TRBD1	TRBV28	NA	TRBJ1-1	TGTGCCAGCAGTTCTTTTACCCAGGGGGTAGCTTTCTTT	CASSSFTQGVAFF
TRBD2	TRBV9	NA	TRBJ2-2	TGTGCCAGCACCGGGACTAGCGGGAGCGTCGGGGAGCTGTTTTTT	CASTGTSGSVGELFF
NA	TRBV19	NA	TRBJ2-1	TGTGCCAGTAGTATCTCCCAGACCCTCTACAATGAGCAGTTCTTC	CASSISQTLYNEQFF
NA	TRBV11-2	NA	TRBJ2-3	TGTGCCAGCAGCCCAATTGGGGGCTCAGATACGCAGTATTTT	CASSPIGGSDTQYF
NA	TRBV7-8	NA	TRBJ2-7	TGTGCCAGCAGCTTGGACCCTATAAGGCCAGGGGAGCAGTACTTC	CASSLDPIRPGEQYF
TRBD1	TRBV5-1	NA	TRBJ2-1	TGCGCCAGCAACATCGCAGGGGGCTCCTACAATGAGCAGTTCTTC	CASNIAGGSYNEQFF
NA	TRBV21-1	NA	TRBJ2-1	TGTGCCAGCAGCAAAGGGGGTTCGTCGTACAATGAGCAGTTCTTC	CASSKGGSSYNEQFF
TRBD2	TRBV7-9	NA	TRBJ2-3	TGTGCCAGCAGCTTCCTCCTGGGACTAGCGCTAAGCACAGATACGCAGTATTTT	CASSFLLGLALSTDTQYF
TRBD1	TRBV4-1	few	TRBJ2-2	TGCGCCAGCAGCATGCGGACAGGGGGCGCGGGATCCACCGGGGAGCTGTTTTTT	CASSMRTGGAGSTGELFF
NA	TRBV5-8	NA	TRBJ1-4	TGTGCCAGCAGCTTGGGTTTCCCGGCCGAAAAACTGTTTTTT	CASSLGFPAEKLFF
TRBD1	TRBV28	NA	TRBJ1-6	TGTGCCAGCAGCAACCCAGGGGGTGGTTCACCCCTCCACTTT	CASSNPGGGSPLHF
NA	TRBV19	NA	TRBJ2-7	TGTGCCAGTAGTATAAGTGCTTTCTACGAGCAGTACTTC	CASSISAFYEQYF
TRBD1	TRBV7-2	NA	TRBJ1-1	TGTGCCAGCAGCCGGACAGGGGGGATCACTGAAGCTTTCTTT	CASSRTGGITEAFF
TRBD2	TRBV11-2	NA	TRBJ2-5	TGTGCCAGCAGCTTAGATAACGCAGGACTAGCGGGACCGGCCAGGGAGACCCAGTACTTC	CASSLDNAGLAGPARETQYF
NA	TRBV6-1	NA	TRBJ2-5	TGTGCCAGCAGTCCGAACAGTAGGCAAAAAGAGACCCAGTACTTC	CASSPNSRQKETQYF
NA	TRBV7-9	NA	TRBJ1-1	TGTGCCAGCAGCTTAGCGAAGGGGTTGAGAAACATGAACACTGAAGCTTTCTTT	CASSLAKGLRNMNTEAFF
NA	TRBV28	NA	TRBJ2-2	TGTGCCAGCAGCCCGACCGCGAACACCGGGGAGCTGTTTTTT	CASSPTANTGELFF
TRBD1	TRBV5-1	NA	TRBJ2-7	TGCGCCAGCAGCCCCCGGGACAGCCTCTACGAGCAGTACTTC	CASSPRDSLYEQYF
NA	TRBV5-1	NA	TRBJ2-7	TGCGCCAGCAGCTTCGACAGTTCTGCGTACGAGCAGTACTTC	CASSFDSSAYEQYF
NA	TRBV30	NA	TRBJ2-1	TGTGCCTCCGCGCCCTTCCATGAGCAGTTCTTC	CASAPFHEQFF
NA	TRBV5-4	NA	TRBJ2-5	TGTGCCAGCAGCTTGGGGCAGCCCCAAGAGACCCAGTACTTC	CASSLGQPQETQYF
TRBD2	TRBV6-1	NA	TRBJ2-7	TGTGCCAGCAGCGACGGAACTAGCGGATACGAGCAGTACTTC	CASSDGTSGYEQYF
NA	TRBV5-4	NA	TRBJ1-5	TGTGCCAGCAGCTTGGGGGGAGGTCAGCCCCAGCATTTT	CASSLGGGQPQHF
NA	TRBV6-4	NA	TRBJ1-4	TGTGCCAGCAGTGGCGGGGGGGAGGAGGTTGAAAAACTGTTTTTT	CASSGGGEEVEKLFF
TRBD2	TRBV29-1	few	TRBJ2-3	TGCAGCGCTCCCTCACTAGCGGGGGCGACAGATACGCAGTATTTT	CSAPSLAGATDTQYF
NA	TRBV7-9	NA	TRBJ2-7	TGTGCCAGCAGCTTATCACGGGCCGGTCTCGAGCAGTACTTC	CASSLSRAGLEQYF
NA	TRBV23-1	NA	TRBJ2-3	TGCGCCAGCGAACAAAAAGAGCGGTCTCAAAGCACAGATACGCAGTATTTT	CASEQKERSQSTDTQYF
NA	TRBV5-8	NA	TRBJ2-3	TGTGCCAGCAGCTTGAAAGCTGGCACAGATACGCAGTATTTT	CASSLKAGTDTQYF
NA	TRBV27	NA	TRBJ2-1	TGTGCCAGCAGGACCACAGGGTCAGCCTACAATGAGCAGTTCTTC	CASRTTGSAYNEQFF
TRBD2	TRBV6-6	many	TRBJ2-5	TGTGCCAGCAGTTCGGGACTAGCGGGAGAAGAGACCCAGTACTTC	CASSSGLAGEETQYF
TRBD1	TRBV7-2	once	TRBJ2-1	TGTGCCAGCAGCCCCGGGGACAGCTACAATGAGCAGTTCTTC	CASSPGDSYNEQFF
NA	TRBV10-2	once	TRBJ2-5	TGCGCCAGCAGTGTAATGGAGACCCAGTACTTC	CASSVMETQYF
TRBD2	TRBV7-2	NA	TRBJ2-3	TGTGCCAGCAGCTTCACACGACTAGCACTTAGCACAGATACGCAGTATTTT	CASSFTRLALSTDTQYF